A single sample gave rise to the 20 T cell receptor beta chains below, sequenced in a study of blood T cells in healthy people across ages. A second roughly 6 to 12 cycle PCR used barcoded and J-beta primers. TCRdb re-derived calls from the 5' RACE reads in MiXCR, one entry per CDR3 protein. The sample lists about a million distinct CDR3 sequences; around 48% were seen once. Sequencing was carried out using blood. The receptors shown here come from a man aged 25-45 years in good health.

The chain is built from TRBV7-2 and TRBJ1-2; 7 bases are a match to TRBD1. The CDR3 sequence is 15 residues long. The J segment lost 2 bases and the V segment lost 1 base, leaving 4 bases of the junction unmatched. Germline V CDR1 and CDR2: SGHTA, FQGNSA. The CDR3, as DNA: TGTGCCAGCAGCTTAGTGAACAGGGGCAACTATGGCTACACCTTC. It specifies CASSLVNRGNYGYTF.

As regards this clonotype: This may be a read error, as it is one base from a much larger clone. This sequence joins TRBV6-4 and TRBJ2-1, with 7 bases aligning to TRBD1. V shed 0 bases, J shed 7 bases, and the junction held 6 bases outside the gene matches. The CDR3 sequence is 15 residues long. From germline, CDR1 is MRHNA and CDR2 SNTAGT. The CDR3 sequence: CASSDSGTVWNEQFF. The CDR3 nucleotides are TGTGCCAGCAGTGACTCTGGGACAGTCTGGAATGAGCAGTTCTTC.

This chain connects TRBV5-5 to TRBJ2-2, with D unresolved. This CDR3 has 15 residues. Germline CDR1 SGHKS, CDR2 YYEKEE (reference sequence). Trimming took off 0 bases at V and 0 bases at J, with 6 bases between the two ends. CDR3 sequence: CASSLDGANTGELFF. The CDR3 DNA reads TGTGCCAGCAGCTTGGACGGAGCGAACACCGGGGAGCTGTTTTTT.

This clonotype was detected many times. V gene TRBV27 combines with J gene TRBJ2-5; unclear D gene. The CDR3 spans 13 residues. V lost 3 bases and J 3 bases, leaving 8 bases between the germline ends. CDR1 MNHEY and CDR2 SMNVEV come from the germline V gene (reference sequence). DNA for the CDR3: TGTGCCAGCAGTTTCTCGCAAGAAGAGACCCAGTACTTC. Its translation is CASSFSQEETQYF.

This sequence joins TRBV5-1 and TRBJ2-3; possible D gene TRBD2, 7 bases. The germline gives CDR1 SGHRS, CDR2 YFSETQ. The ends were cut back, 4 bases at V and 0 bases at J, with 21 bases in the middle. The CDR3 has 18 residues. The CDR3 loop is CASSDPTRGPISTDTQYF. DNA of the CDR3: TGCGCCAGCAGCGACCCAACGCGGGGGCCCATTAGCACAGATACGCAGTATTTT.

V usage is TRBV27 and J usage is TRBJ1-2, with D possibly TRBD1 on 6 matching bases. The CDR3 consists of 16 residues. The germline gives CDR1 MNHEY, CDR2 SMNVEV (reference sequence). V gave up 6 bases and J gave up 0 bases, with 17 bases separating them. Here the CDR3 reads CASRQGTALPNYGYTF. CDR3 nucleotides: TGTGCCAGCAGACAGGGTACTGCCTTACCTAACTATGGCTACACCTTC.

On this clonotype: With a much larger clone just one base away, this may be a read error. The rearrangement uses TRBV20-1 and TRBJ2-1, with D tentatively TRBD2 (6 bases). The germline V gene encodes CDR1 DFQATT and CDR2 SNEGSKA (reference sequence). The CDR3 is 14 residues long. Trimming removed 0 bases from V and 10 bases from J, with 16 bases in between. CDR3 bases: TGCAGTGCTAGAGATCGCGGGGTTGACTACGAGCAGTTCTTC. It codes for CSARDRGVDYEQFF.

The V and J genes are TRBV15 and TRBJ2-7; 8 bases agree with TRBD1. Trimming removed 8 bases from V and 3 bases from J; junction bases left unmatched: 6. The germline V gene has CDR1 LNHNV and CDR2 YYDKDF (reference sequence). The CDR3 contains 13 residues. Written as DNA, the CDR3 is TGTGCCACCGGGACAGGATTCTTCTACGAGCAGTACTTC. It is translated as CATGTGFFYEQYF.

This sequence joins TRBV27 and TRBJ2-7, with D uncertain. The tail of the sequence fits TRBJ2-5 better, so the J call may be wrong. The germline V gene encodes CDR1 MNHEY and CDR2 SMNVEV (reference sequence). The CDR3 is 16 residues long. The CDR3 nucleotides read TGTGCCAGCAGTCCAGAGTTCGGCAGGATGTCAGAGACCCAGTACTTC. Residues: CASSPEFGRMSETQYF.

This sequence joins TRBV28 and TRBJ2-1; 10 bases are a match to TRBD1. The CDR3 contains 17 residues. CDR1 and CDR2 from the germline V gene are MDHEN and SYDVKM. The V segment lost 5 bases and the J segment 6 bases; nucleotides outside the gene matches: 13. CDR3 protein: CASSPPSSGDRGNEQFF. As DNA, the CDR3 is TGTGCCAGCAGTCCTCCGAGTAGCGGGGACAGGGGCAATGAGCAGTTCTTC.

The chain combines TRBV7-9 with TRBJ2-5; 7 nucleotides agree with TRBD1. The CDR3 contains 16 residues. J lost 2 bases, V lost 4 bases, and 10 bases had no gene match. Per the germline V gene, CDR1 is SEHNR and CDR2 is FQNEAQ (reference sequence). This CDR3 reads CASSSLKTGSQETQYF. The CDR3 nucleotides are TGTGCCAGCAGCTCACTGAAGACAGGGAGTCAAGAGACCCAGTACTTC. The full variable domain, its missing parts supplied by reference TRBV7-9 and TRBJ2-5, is DTGVSQNPRHKITKRGQNVTFRCDPISEHNRLYWYRQTLGQGPEFLTYFQNEAQLEKSRLLSDRFSAERPKGSFSTLEIQRTEQGDSAMYLCASSSLKTGSQETQYFGPGTRLLVL.

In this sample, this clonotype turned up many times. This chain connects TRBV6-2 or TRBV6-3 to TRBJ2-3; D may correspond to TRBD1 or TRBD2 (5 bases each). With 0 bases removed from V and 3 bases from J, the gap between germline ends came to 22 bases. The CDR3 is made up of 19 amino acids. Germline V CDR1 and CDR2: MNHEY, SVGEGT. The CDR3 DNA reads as TGTGCCAGCAGTTACTCGTTAATTACGGGACCATCCACGACAGATACGCAGTATTTT. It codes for CASSYSLITGPSTTDTQYF.

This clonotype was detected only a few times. The CDR3 DNA sequence: TGTGCCAGCCCCCTCTCAATGGGACAGGGCAAGAAAAACATTCAGTACTTC. Its protein is CASPLSMGQGKKNIQYF. The chain recombines TRBV7-9 with TRBJ2-4; 9 bases align to TRBD1. The germline V gene encodes CDR1 SEHNR and CDR2 FQNEAQ (reference sequence). The CDR3 sequence is 17 residues long. Losses at the gene ends were 8 bases for V and 4 bases for J; bases not matched to a gene: 15.

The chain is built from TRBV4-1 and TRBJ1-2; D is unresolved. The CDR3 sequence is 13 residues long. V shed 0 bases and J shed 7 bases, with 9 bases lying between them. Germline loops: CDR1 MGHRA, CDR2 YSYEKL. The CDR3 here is CASSQDKAGGYTF. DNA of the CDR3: TGCGCCAGCAGCCAAGATAAGGCGGGTGGCTACACCTTC.

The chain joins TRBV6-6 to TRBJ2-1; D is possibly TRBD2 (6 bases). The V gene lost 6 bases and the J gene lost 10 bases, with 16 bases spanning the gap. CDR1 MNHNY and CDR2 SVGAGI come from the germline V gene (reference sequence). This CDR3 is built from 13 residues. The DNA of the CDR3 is TGTGCCAGCAGGCGGGATCGGGTCAGGGAGCAGTTCTTC. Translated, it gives CASRRDRVREQFF.

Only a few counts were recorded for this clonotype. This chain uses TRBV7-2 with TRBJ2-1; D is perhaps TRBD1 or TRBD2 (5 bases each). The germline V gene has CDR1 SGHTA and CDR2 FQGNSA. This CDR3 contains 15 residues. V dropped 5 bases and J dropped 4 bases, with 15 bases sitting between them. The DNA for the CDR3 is TGTGCCAGCAGCCCCGAGGGGCCCGAATACAATGAGCAGTTCTTC. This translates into CASSPEGPEYNEQFF. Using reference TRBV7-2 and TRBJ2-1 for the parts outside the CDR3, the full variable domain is GAGVSQSPSNKVTEKGKDVELRCDPISGHTALYWYRQSLGQGLEFLIYFQGNSAPDKSGLPSDRFSAERTGGSVSTLTIQRTQQEDSAVYLCASSPEGPEYNEQFFGPGTRLTVL.

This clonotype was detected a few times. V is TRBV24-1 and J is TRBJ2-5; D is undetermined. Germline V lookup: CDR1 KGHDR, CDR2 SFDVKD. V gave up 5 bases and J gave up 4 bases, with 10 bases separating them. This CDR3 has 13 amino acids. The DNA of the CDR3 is TGTGCCACCAGTGTTCCGGGTTCAGAGACCCAGTACTTC. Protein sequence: CATSVPGSETQYF.

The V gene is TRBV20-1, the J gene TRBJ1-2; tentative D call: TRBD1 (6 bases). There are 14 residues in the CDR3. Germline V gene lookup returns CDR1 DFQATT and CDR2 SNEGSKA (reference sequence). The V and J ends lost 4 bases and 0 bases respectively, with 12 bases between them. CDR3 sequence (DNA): TGCAGTGCTAACCGACAGGCTCCTAACTATGGCTACACCTTC. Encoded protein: CSANRQAPNYGYTF.

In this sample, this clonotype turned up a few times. DNA for the CDR3: TGTGCCACCAGCATCAGGCGGGACAGCCTTTACAATGAGCAGTTCTTC. This encodes CATSIRRDSLYNEQFF. This chain connects TRBV15 to TRBJ2-1; tentative D call: TRBD1 (7 bases). V was clipped by 4 bases and J by 4 bases, with 17 bases between them. This CDR3 spans 16 amino acids. Germline CDR1 and CDR2: LNHNV and YYDKDF (reference sequence).

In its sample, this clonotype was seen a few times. CDR3 DNA: TGTGCCATCAGTGAGTCTAAGCTCTCTGGGGCCAACGTCCTGACTTTC. It specifies CAISESKLSGANVLTF. The chain recombines TRBV10-3 with TRBJ2-6, with D unresolved. Trimming took 0 bases from V and 0 from J, leaving 6 bases between them. CDR1 is ENHRY and CDR2 is SYGVKD in the germline V gene. CDR3 length equals 16 residues.